This note documents a single T cell receptor beta chain sequence. In its sample, this clonotype was seen many times. The antigen it binds to is not known. No per-base quality is available; no much larger clone lies one base away. Amplification of TCR beta CDR3 regions was carried out from RNA transcripts. A first-round RT-PCR of the TCR CDR3 used the HTBI primer set with the Qiagen OneStep RT-PCR kit. A second multiplex PCR round built the libraries, followed by size selection and purification. The libraries were sequenced on an Illumina HiSeq2000 using paired-end 100 bp reads. As for the original processing: Raw data were processed with SOAPnuke, discarding reads with adapters, uncalled bases, mean Phred below 15, or no exact constant-primer or identifier match. COPE v1.2.5 was used to merge the high-quality paired reads, and each unique nucleotide sequence was defined as a clonotype. MiTCR v1.1 was used to align clonotypes to the IMGT TRBV, TRBD and TRBJ reference segments. Analysis was restricted to V-J combinations with a frequency above 0.0001, which covered about 99% of repertoires. A TCS score was defined as the ratio of F50 (clonal expansion) to E x V (chaos), with BLOSUM62-based TCRdist applied between CDR3 peptides within each V-J. Welch's t-statistics and random forest reduced 500 to 550 V-J features to roughly 13, which were used in a naive Bayes classifier (R e1071). TCRdb itself trimmed the public reads at Q25 with fastp, ran MiXCR and retained productive beta chains. Under each unique CDR3 protein, matching rows form one entry showing the most common genes and DNA. None of the V and J calls come from the authors' own analysis; TCRdb made them. The sample table records fewer than 500,000 distinct CDR3 sequences; roughly 13% of these occur just once. The leading ten clones occupy less than 25% of the sample.

Reading from cysteine to phenylalanine, the CDR3 counts 16 amino acids. Here the CDR3 DNA is all that survives: 48 bases in frame from base 1. In the germline V gene, CDR1 corresponds to MDHEN and CDR2 to SYDVKM. Trimming at the junction amounts to 4 bases on V and 9 bases on J, and the germline ends lie 22 bases apart. The sample belongs to a study of T cells in Graves' hyperthyroidism and ophthalmopathy (dated by TCRdb to about 2019). Regarding the complete study: Peripheral blood was collected at initial diagnosis, before any treatment. TCR Vbeta CDR3 sequencing of some 140 peripheral blood samples (over 40 ophthalmopathy, 75 to 80 hyperthyroidism and around 17 progressor patients) is reported in the paper. TCR V-J signatures able to tell the groups apart were searched for in a discovery cohort of 90 to 100 patients, of whom about 40 had Graves' ophthalmopathy and under 65 had stable Graves' hyperthyroidism. The study also compared thyroid tissue and blood T-cell repertoires from 5 to 7 Graves' hyperthyroidism patients. Once sampling was done, hyperthyroidism patients were given methimazole at a starting dose of 30 mg daily, whereas ophthalmopathy patients were given high-dose intravenous methylprednisolone. An independent validation cohort of around 19 hyperthyroidism patients and over 15 patients who later progressed to ophthalmopathy tested prospective prediction of ophthalmopathy. The 95 to 100 discovery patients were randomly split 7:3 into training and test sets. The paper as a whole reports these results and caveats: Blood samples also contained most of the expanded thyroid clonotypes (frequency above 0.001), which suggests that blood repertoires may reflect thyroid immune responses. In validation, the model predicted progression to ophthalmopathy a median of around 6.5 months before onset, with about 71% sensitivity and roughly 77% specificity. Sample size was not statistically predetermined, and blinding of investigators to group allocation was not performed. Ophthalmopathy was separated from stable hyperthyroidism by a 13 V-J signature model, with just over 85% sensitivity and just over 81% specificity obtained in cross-validation and 80%/75% obtained in testing.

Hyperthyroidism patients were aged 18 to 65 years and newly diagnosed, with disease duration of less than 2 months. Patients with uncontrolled infections, other autoimmune diseases, pregnancy or lactation were excluded. Clinical symptoms, serum thyroxine and TRAb, thyroid ultrasound, and orbital computed tomography formed the basis for the diagnoses. For progressor patients, blood was drawn at the first diagnosis of hyperthyroidism, before any ophthalmopathy symptoms had appeared. PBMCs were separated from approximately 10 ml of fresh peripheral blood using Ficoll-Paque density gradient centrifugation. Progressor patients were first diagnosed with Graves' hyperthyroidism and then developed ophthalmopathy during follow-up. Total RNA was extracted with Trizol reagent, and quality was checked on an Agilent 2100 Bioanalyzer.

The TCR was taken from a man aged 25-45 years with Graves' hyperthyroidism that later progressed to Graves' ophthalmopathy. The V and J genes are TRBV28 and TRBJ2-1, and perhaps TRBD1 as D gene, on 6 matching bases. The specimen sequenced was blood. The CDR3 protein: CASSSNRAPLLGEQFF. In nucleotide form, the sequence is TGTGCCAGCAGTTCCAACAGGGCCCCCCTCCTAGGTGAGCAGTTCTTC.